These 2 T cell receptor beta chains were sequenced from one sample in a study of shared T cell receptors in the human thymus (TCRdb year 2021). Libraries came from the immunoSEQ multiplex PCR assay. TCRdb's version of the immuneACCESS table is confined to in-frame rearrangements and falls short of the full clone set. An unresolved V gene accounts for under half of the shortfall where checked; the remainder is of unknown origin. The sample table contains 650,000 to 950,000 clones; only one count was recorded for 80% to 90% of them. The ten largest make up about 0.011% of the sample. The same sample was also used in a study of human thymus T cells.

Sequencing was performed on thymocytes. The origin of the receptors is a girl younger than two with a congenital heart defect. Donor details come from another sample of the same person, matched by shared clones.

This chain links TRBV5-4 with TRBJ1-2; TRBD1 matches 8 bases. CDR1 and CDR2 from the germline V gene are SGHNT and YYREEE (reference sequence). This CDR3 is built from 16 residues. With V trimmed by 0 bases and J by 8 bases, 12 bases remained unmatched. The CDR3 loop is CASSLGDRTQSYGYTF. DNA for the CDR3: TGTGCCAGCAGCTTGGGGGACAGGACCCAAAGTTACGGCTACACCTTC.

The V call is TRBV4-3, the J call TRBJ2-4; 7 bases are shared with TRBD1. V lost 1 base, J lost 0 bases, and 12 bases stayed unmatched. Germline CDR1 and CDR2: LGHNA and YSLEER. CDR3 length: 19 amino acids. CDR3 loop: CASSQASNRGQAAKNIQYF. CDR3 bases: TGCGCCAGCAGCCAAGCTAGTAATAGAGGACAGGCAGCCAAAAACATTCAGTACTTC.